This T cell receptor (beta chain) appears in the sequencing data of a study of naive and memory T cell subsets. The beta constant-region primer was an equimolar mix of two oligonucleotides covering TRBC1 and TRBC2. Ligation attached a single-stranded oligonucleotide with a 12-nucleotide UMI and the SP2 primer to the cDNA 3' end. Nested alpha and beta constant-region primers with the SP2 primer drove four PCR rounds on ligated cDNA. MiXCR was run by TCRdb on the UMI-ligation and nested PCR reads, yielding one entry per CDR3 protein. This table has 5,000 or so distinct CDR3 sequences, about 6.4% appearing once. This clonotype was picked up many times. The clonotype was recovered from a human donor in good health. The sequencing input was effector memory CD8+ T cells from blood. Subset reported: effector memory, CD45RA- CD27-.

CDR3 region: CASSRVAGQGAETQYF. The DNA of the CDR3 is TGTGCCAGCAGTCGAGTCGCGGGACAGGGGGCAGAGACCCAGTACTTC. V and J are TRBV6-2 or TRBV6-3 and TRBJ2-5; TRBD1 matches at 12 bases. The CDR3 runs to 16 residues. V was pared by 5 bases and J by 4 bases, with 8 bases of the junction left unmatched. The germline V gene encodes CDR1 MNHEY and CDR2 SVGEGT.